These T cell receptor beta chains were read from a single sample in a study of T cells in narcolepsy. This table comes from immunoSEQ multiplex PCR, and its TCRdb copy is limited to in-frame clones, with some not included. The sample has 30,000 to 40,000 clones; roughly 90% are singletons. The sequenced material came from CD45RA- memory CD4+ T cells from PBMCs. The receptors here all came from a human donor with narcolepsy. The CDR3 runs from the conserved cysteine through the conserved F or W. The D gene is left open where the match is weak. The size entry is marked missing in some rows and otherwise reads once, few, many or a size class.

abundance	len	d_gene	v_gene	j_gene	CDR3aa	CDR3nt
-	14	TRBD2	TRBV7-8	TRBJ2-1	CASSLLAGNDEQFF	TGTGCCAGCAGCTTACTAGCGGGAAACGATGAGCAGTTCTTC
-	16	-	TRBV11-1	TRBJ1-6	CASSLFDGSFGSPLHF	TGTGCCAGCAGCTTATTTGACGGCAGCTTTGGATCACCCCTCCACTTT
-	15	-	TRBV2	TRBJ1-2	CASSDTLDRTYGYTF	TGTGCCAGCAGTGATACCCTGGACAGAACCTATGGCTACACCTTC
-	16	TRBD1	TRBV19	TRBJ2-6	CASSSETGSWANVLTF	TGTGCCAGTAGTTCCGAGACAGGGTCCTGGGCCAACGTCCTGACTTTC
-	16	-	TRBV14	TRBJ2-2	CASSQDLVGNTGELFF	TGTGCCAGCAGCCAAGATCTAGTTGGTAACACCGGGGAGCTGTTTTTT
-	15	-	TRBV5-4	TRBJ2-7	CASRPGRSAGYEQYF	TGTGCCAGCAGACCGGGACGAAGCGCGGGCTACGAGCAGTACTTC
-	15	-	TRBV7-2	TRBJ2-3	CASSLLAGRTDTQYF	TGTGCCAGCAGCTTACTAGCCGGTCGGACAGATACGCAGTATTTT
-	16	TRBD2	TRBV6-6	TRBJ2-3	CASTLGSAGGPDTQYF	TGTGCCAGCACCCTTGGATCTGCGGGAGGGCCGGATACGCAGTATTTT
few	14	TRBD2	TRBV10-2	TRBJ2-3	CASSARGEADTQYF	TGCGCCAGCAGCGCCCGGGGGGAAGCAGATACGCAGTATTTT
-	16	-	TRBV7-2	TRBJ2-6	CASSLLTGSGANVLTF	TGTGCCAGCAGCTTACTAACAGGGTCCGGGGCCAACGTCCTGACTTTC
-	15	TRBD2	TRBV2	TRBJ2-1	CASSGTSGGYNEQFF	TGTGCCAGCAGTGGTACTAGCGGGGGATATAATGAGCAGTTCTTC
-	14	TRBD2	TRBV7-3	TRBJ2-3	CASSLGLASDTQYF	TGTGCCAGCAGCTTAGGACTAGCTTCAGATACGCAGTATTTT
-	13	-	TRBV18	TRBJ2-4	CASSPFENNIQYF	TGTGCCAGCTCACCTTTCGAGAATAACATTCAGTACTTC
-	14	-	TRBV5-4	TRBJ2-2	CASSLGEYTGELFF	TGTGCCAGCAGCTTGGGGGAATACACCGGGGAGCTGTTTTTT
-	16	-	TRBV10-1	TRBJ2-7	CASTTTSLSQGYEQYF	TGCGCCAGCACCACTACATCCTTATCACAGGGCTACGAGCAGTACTTC
few	12	-	TRBV2	TRBJ2-7	CASSEARSGQYF	TGTGCCAGCAGTGAAGCGCGATCGGGACAGTACTTC
-	15	TRBD1	TRBV4-2	TRBJ1-1	CASSEHQGARSEAFF	TGTGCCAGCAGCGAACATCAGGGGGCGCGGTCTGAAGCTTTCTTT
-	14	-	TRBV9	TRBJ2-2	CASSVARLGGELFF	TGTGCCAGCAGCGTAGCCCGACTAGGCGGGGAGCTGTTTTTT
-	16	TRBD2	TRBV11-3	TRBJ2-7	CASSLDSQRGVYEQYF	TGTGCCAGCAGCTTAGATTCCCAGCGGGGGGTTTACGAGCAGTACTTC
-	15	-	TRBV18	TRBJ2-2	CASSPQSVNTGELFF	TGTGCCAGCTCACCACAAAGCGTGAACACCGGGGAGCTGTTTTTT
once	14	-	TRBV2	TRBJ2-4	CASNAGAAKNIQYF	TGTGCCAGCAACGCGGGGGCGGCCAAAAACATTCAGTACTTC
once	15	TRBD1	TRBV12-5	TRBJ2-2	CASGLGTGGTGELFF	TGTGCTAGTGGTTTGGGGACAGGGGGCACCGGGGAGCTGTTTTTT
-	12	-	TRBV25-1	TRBJ2-5	CASSFLRETQYF	TGTGCCAGCAGCTTCCTGAGGGAGACCCAGTACTTC
-	14	TRBD1	TRBV7-2	TRBJ2-2	CASRDRGRIGELFF	TGTGCCAGCCGGGACAGGGGGCGAATCGGGGAGCTGTTTTTT
-	13	TRBD1	TRBV5-1	TRBJ2-3	CASSLEGAGTQYF	TGCGCCAGCAGCTTAGAGGGGGCAGGGACGCAGTATTTT
-	14	-	TRBV5-1	TRBJ2-7	CASSLNRATYEQYF	TGCGCCAGCAGCTTGAACAGGGCGACCTACGAGCAGTACTTC
once	13	-	TRBV6-1	TRBJ2-1	CASSDGQNNEQFF	TGCGCCAGCAGTGATGGGCAAAACAATGAGCAGTTCTTC
-	17	TRBD2	TRBV4-1	TRBJ2-5	CASSSGGGTPKGETQYF	TGCGCCAGCAGCAGTGGGGGAGGGACCCCCAAGGGAGAGACCCAGTACTTC
once	15	-	TRBV5-1	TRBJ1-5	CASRVFRQFNQPQHF	TGCGCCAGCAGGGTCTTTAGGCAGTTCAATCAGCCCCAGCATTTT